The rows below give T cell receptor beta chains drawn from one sample of a study of T cell responses to AZD1222 COVID-19 vaccine. Profiled with immunoSEQ multiplex PCR; TCRdb holds only in-frame clones, not every one. Found here are roughly 150,000 clones, approximately 90% of them singletons; the top ten hold 4% to 5.5%. The sequences come from peripheral blood, collected on day 0 of AZD1222 vaccination. The receptors were sampled from an adult in good health. The CDR3 runs from the conserved cysteine through the conserved F or W. A D gene is named only where the DNA matches it firmly. Rows may omit the clone size; those that give it use once, few, many or a size class.

d_gene: TRBD1
v_gene: TRBV7-9
abundance: -
j_gene: TRBJ2-7
CDR3aa: CASSFSGKGQQTYEQYF
CDR3nt: TGTGCCAGCAGCTTCTCCGGCAAGGGACAGCAGACCTACGAGCAGTACTTC

d_gene: -
v_gene: TRBV6-5
abundance: -
j_gene: TRBJ2-7
CDR3aa: CASRRNRAYEQYF
CDR3nt: TGTGCCAGCAGGCGAAACAGGGCGTACGAGCAGTACTTC

d_gene: -
v_gene: TRBV5-1
abundance: -
j_gene: TRBJ1-2
CDR3aa: CASSTTGVGGYTF
CDR3nt: TGCGCCAGCAGTACCACAGGTGTTGGAGGCTACACCTTC

d_gene: -
v_gene: TRBV4-2
abundance: -
j_gene: TRBJ1-4
CDR3aa: CASSQVLGTNEKLFF
CDR3nt: TGTGCCAGCAGCCAAGTTCTGGGCACTAATGAAAAACTGTTTTTT

d_gene: TRBD2
v_gene: TRBV19
abundance: -
j_gene: TRBJ2-7
CDR3aa: CASRRTSGSSYEQYF
CDR3nt: TGTGCCAGTAGAAGGACTAGCGGGAGTTCCTACGAGCAGTACTTC

d_gene: -
v_gene: TRBV6-5
abundance: -
j_gene: TRBJ1-2
CDR3aa: CASSYSPLGALGGYTF
CDR3nt: TGTGCCAGCAGTTACTCTCCACTAGGGGCCCTCGGTGGCTACACCTTC

d_gene: -
v_gene: TRBV4-1
abundance: few
j_gene: TRBJ1-4
CDR3aa: CASSQEATNEKLFF
CDR3nt: TGCGCCAGCAGCCAAGAAGCAACTAATGAAAAACTGTTTTTT

d_gene: -
v_gene: TRBV4-1
abundance: -
j_gene: TRBJ1-5
CDR3aa: CASSQDRLSNQPQHF
CDR3nt: TGCGCCAGCAGCCAAGACAGGTTGAGCAATCAGCCCCAGCATTTT

d_gene: TRBD2
v_gene: TRBV6-5
abundance: -
j_gene: TRBJ2-1
CDR3aa: CASSYSTSGRYNEQFF
CDR3nt: TGTGCCAGCAGTTACTCAACTAGCGGGAGGTACAATGAGCAGTTCTTC

d_gene: -
v_gene: TRBV27
abundance: -
j_gene: TRBJ2-1
CDR3aa: CASSLGTSFVEQFF
CDR3nt: TGTGCCAGCAGTCTCGGAACTAGCTTCGTTGAGCAGTTCTTC

d_gene: -
v_gene: TRBV5-4
abundance: -
j_gene: TRBJ2-5
CDR3aa: CASSLDRGRGETQYF
CDR3nt: TGTGCCAGCAGCTTGGATCGGGGAAGAGGGGAGACCCAGTACTTC

d_gene: -
v_gene: TRBV18
abundance: -
j_gene: TRBJ2-5
CDR3aa: CASSPQETQYF
CDR3nt: TGTGCCAGCTCACCTCAAGAGACCCAGTACTTC

d_gene: -
v_gene: TRBV15
abundance: once
j_gene: TRBJ1-5
CDR3aa: CATSRDSPSFQPQHF
CDR3nt: TGTGCCACCAGCAGAGATAGCCCCTCGTTTCAGCCCCAGCATTTT

d_gene: TRBD1
v_gene: TRBV12-3/TRBV12-4
abundance: -
j_gene: TRBJ2-2
CDR3aa: CASSWTGAGELFF
CDR3nt: TGTGCCAGCAGTTGGACAGGGGCCGGGGAGCTGTTTTTT

d_gene: -
v_gene: TRBV10-2
abundance: -
j_gene: TRBJ2-1
CDR3aa: CASLMVDEQFF
CDR3nt: TGCGCCAGCCTCATGGTCGATGAGCAGTTCTTC

d_gene: -
v_gene: TRBV11-2
abundance: few
j_gene: TRBJ1-1
CDR3aa: CASSTQRRGNTEAFF
CDR3nt: TGTGCCAGCAGCACGCAACGACGGGGGAACACTGAAGCTTTCTTT

d_gene: TRBD1
v_gene: TRBV7-9
abundance: -
j_gene: TRBJ2-5
CDR3aa: CASSYHRGEETQYF
CDR3nt: TGTGCCAGCAGCTACCACAGGGGCGAGGAGACCCAGTACTTC

d_gene: -
v_gene: TRBV7-9
abundance: -
j_gene: TRBJ2-3
CDR3aa: CASSFEHLTDTQYF
CDR3nt: TGTGCCAGCAGCTTCGAGCACCTCACAGATACGCAGTATTTT

d_gene: TRBD2
v_gene: TRBV6-1
abundance: -
j_gene: TRBJ2-7
CDR3aa: CASSEASGTHEQYF
CDR3nt: TGTGCCAGCAGTGAGGCTAGCGGGACCCACGAGCAGTACTTC

d_gene: TRBD1
v_gene: TRBV28
abundance: -
j_gene: TRBJ1-2
CDR3aa: CASSSGTANYGYTF
CDR3nt: TGTGCCAGCAGTTCCGGGACAGCTAACTATGGCTACACCTTC

d_gene: -
v_gene: TRBV18
abundance: once
j_gene: TRBJ2-7
CDR3aa: CASSPVQTGGIYEQYF
CDR3nt: TGTGCCAGCTCACCGGTACAGACCGGGGGAATCTACGAGCAGTACTTC

d_gene: -
v_gene: TRBV15
abundance: once
j_gene: TRBJ1-4
CDR3aa: CATSRDALSIGEKLFF
CDR3nt: TGTGCCACCAGCAGAGATGCCCTTTCTATTGGTGAAAAACTGTTTTTT

d_gene: -
v_gene: TRBV28
abundance: -
j_gene: TRBJ2-7
CDR3aa: CASSFFRQVNYEQYF
CDR3nt: TGTGCCAGCAGTTTTTTCCGACAGGTAAACTACGAGCAGTACTTC

d_gene: -
v_gene: TRBV10-3
abundance: -
j_gene: TRBJ2-7
CDR3aa: CATRASSSYEQYF
CDR3nt: TGTGCCACCAGGGCCTCGAGCTCCTACGAGCAGTACTTC

d_gene: TRBD1
v_gene: TRBV6-5
abundance: -
j_gene: TRBJ2-7
CDR3aa: CASSPTGGSSYEQYF
CDR3nt: TGTGCCAGCAGCCCGACAGGGGGCTCCAGCTACGAGCAGTACTTC

d_gene: -
v_gene: TRBV6-1
abundance: -
j_gene: TRBJ2-2
CDR3aa: CASSEGAGRNTGELFF
CDR3nt: TGTGCCAGCAGTGAAGGGGCAGGGAGGAACACCGGGGAGCTGTTTTTT

d_gene: -
v_gene: TRBV7-3
abundance: -
j_gene: TRBJ2-3
CDR3aa: CASSLMITDTQYF
CDR3nt: TGTGCCAGCAGCTTAATGATCACAGATACGCAGTATTTT

d_gene: -
v_gene: TRBV21-1
abundance: -
j_gene: TRBJ2-7
CDR3aa: CASSGIAGGGSYEQYF
CDR3nt: TGTGCCAGCAGCGGAATAGCGGGAGGTGGCTCCTACGAGCAGTACTTC

d_gene: TRBD1
v_gene: TRBV18
abundance: once
j_gene: TRBJ2-7
CDR3aa: CASSPLPGTGNEQYF
CDR3nt: TGTGCCAGCTCACCACTTCCCGGGACAGGGAACGAGCAGTACTTC

d_gene: TRBD1
v_gene: TRBV24-1
abundance: -
j_gene: TRBJ2-7
CDR3aa: CATSPETGSYEQYF
CDR3nt: TGTGCCACCAGCCCTGAGACAGGGAGCTACGAGCAGTACTTC

d_gene: -
v_gene: TRBV20-1
abundance: -
j_gene: TRBJ1-2
CDR3aa: CSARTYFGYTF
CDR3nt: TGCAGTGCCCGAACCTACTTTGGCTACACCTTC

d_gene: -
v_gene: TRBV5-1
abundance: -
j_gene: TRBJ2-2
CDR3aa: CASSLGAEANTGELFF
CDR3nt: TGCGCCAGCAGCTTGGGGGCAGAAGCGAACACCGGGGAGCTGTTTTTT

d_gene: TRBD2
v_gene: TRBV23-1
abundance: -
j_gene: TRBJ2-1
CDR3aa: CALLAGVINEQFF
CDR3nt: TGCGCCTTACTAGCGGGAGTAATCAATGAGCAGTTCTTC

d_gene: TRBD1
v_gene: TRBV19
abundance: -
j_gene: TRBJ2-1
CDR3aa: CASSIARDRTNEQFF
CDR3nt: TGTGCCAGTAGTATAGCGAGGGACAGGACAAATGAGCAGTTCTTC

d_gene: -
v_gene: TRBV12-3/TRBV12-4
abundance: -
j_gene: TRBJ1-5
CDR3aa: CASSSRRDQPQHF
CDR3nt: TGTGCCAGCAGTTCCAGACGGGATCAGCCCCAGCATTTT

d_gene: -
v_gene: TRBV28
abundance: -
j_gene: TRBJ1-2
CDR3aa: CASSLLRDGYTF
CDR3nt: TGTGCCAGCAGTTTACTGCGGGATGGCTACACCTTC

d_gene: TRBD1
v_gene: TRBV10-3
abundance: -
j_gene: TRBJ2-1
CDR3aa: CAISEEDRGRNEQFF
CDR3nt: TGTGCCATCAGTGAAGAGGACAGGGGGCGCAATGAGCAGTTCTTC

d_gene: TRBD1
v_gene: TRBV28
abundance: -
j_gene: TRBJ1-4
CDR3aa: CASSPTGGFEKLFF
CDR3nt: TGTGCCAGCAGCCCAACAGGGGGCTTTGAAAAACTGTTTTTT

d_gene: -
v_gene: TRBV28
abundance: -
j_gene: TRBJ1-2
CDR3aa: CAPNYFGYTF
CDR3nt: TGTGCCCCCAACTACTTCGGCTACACCTTC

d_gene: -
v_gene: TRBV29-1
abundance: -
j_gene: TRBJ2-2
CDR3aa: CSARDGGNTGELFF
CDR3nt: TGCAGCGCCCGTGACGGGGGGAACACCGGGGAGCTGTTTTTT

d_gene: -
v_gene: TRBV2
abundance: once
j_gene: TRBJ2-2
CDR3aa: CASKTAASGELFF
CDR3nt: TGTGCCAGCAAGACTGCAGCCTCCGGGGAGCTGTTTTTT

d_gene: TRBD1
v_gene: TRBV3-1/TRBV3-2
abundance: -
j_gene: TRBJ1-1
CDR3aa: CASSQESTGVAFF
CDR3nt: TGTGCCAGCAGCCAAGAATCAACAGGGGTGGCTTTCTTT

d_gene: -
v_gene: TRBV6-5
abundance: -
j_gene: TRBJ1-2
CDR3aa: CASSYRNYGYTF
CDR3nt: TGTGCCAGCAGTTATAGAAACTATGGCTACACCTTC

d_gene: -
v_gene: TRBV28
abundance: -
j_gene: TRBJ1-5
CDR3aa: CASLTVNQPQHF
CDR3nt: TGTGCCAGCCTTACCGTCAATCAGCCCCAGCATTTT

d_gene: TRBD2
v_gene: TRBV19
abundance: -
j_gene: TRBJ2-1
CDR3aa: CASSSGLAGVTYNEQFF
CDR3nt: TGTGCCAGTAGTTCGGGACTAGCGGGAGTCACCTACAATGAGCAGTTCTTC

d_gene: -
v_gene: TRBV2
abundance: few
j_gene: TRBJ2-3
CDR3aa: CASSALADSTDTQYF
CDR3nt: TGTGCCAGCAGTGCACTAGCAGATAGCACAGATACGCAGTATTTT

d_gene: -
v_gene: TRBV7-3
abundance: -
j_gene: TRBJ2-1
CDR3aa: CASSYTQGYEQFF
CDR3nt: TGTGCCAGCAGCTACACCCAGGGGTATGAGCAGTTCTTC

d_gene: TRBD2
v_gene: TRBV4-3
abundance: many
j_gene: TRBJ2-1
CDR3aa: CASSQEWGGYEQFF
CDR3nt: TGCGCCAGCAGCCAAGAATGGGGGGGGTATGAGCAGTTCTTC

d_gene: -
v_gene: TRBV29-1
abundance: -
j_gene: TRBJ2-1
CDR3aa: CSVTRDYNEQFF
CDR3nt: TGCAGCGTTACCCGGGACTACAATGAGCAGTTCTTC

d_gene: TRBD2
v_gene: TRBV14
abundance: -
j_gene: TRBJ2-7
CDR3aa: CASSRSGRGRLYEQYF
CDR3nt: TGTGCCAGCAGCCGGAGCGGGAGGGGAAGGCTCTACGAGCAGTACTTC

d_gene: -
v_gene: TRBV5-1
abundance: -
j_gene: TRBJ1-1
CDR3aa: CASSLESVGEAFF
CDR3nt: TGCGCCAGCAGCTTGGAATCCGTGGGTGAAGCTTTCTTT

d_gene: TRBD1
v_gene: TRBV6-5
abundance: -
j_gene: TRBJ2-3
CDR3aa: CASSPDRDTDTQYF
CDR3nt: TGTGCCAGCAGTCCGGACAGGGACACAGATACGCAGTATTTT

d_gene: TRBD1
v_gene: TRBV2
abundance: -
j_gene: TRBJ2-1
CDR3aa: CASRETGSPANEQFF
CDR3nt: TGTGCCAGCAGGGAGACAGGGAGTCCAGCGAATGAGCAGTTCTTC

d_gene: TRBD2
v_gene: TRBV2
abundance: -
j_gene: TRBJ2-1
CDR3aa: CASSPLAGNEQFF
CDR3nt: TGTGCCAGCAGTCCGCTAGCGGGAAATGAGCAGTTCTTC

d_gene: TRBD2
v_gene: TRBV6-5
abundance: -
j_gene: TRBJ2-7
CDR3aa: CASRGLAGDYEQYF
CDR3nt: TGTGCCAGCAGGGGACTAGCGGGAGACTACGAGCAGTACTTC

d_gene: TRBD2
v_gene: TRBV6-5
abundance: -
j_gene: TRBJ2-3
CDR3aa: CASTSGRAADTQYF
CDR3nt: TGTGCCAGTACTAGCGGGAGGGCCGCAGATACGCAGTATTTT

d_gene: -
v_gene: TRBV18
abundance: -
j_gene: TRBJ2-7
CDR3aa: CASSRGDTYEQYF
CDR3nt: TGTGCCAGCTCGCGCGGGGATACCTACGAGCAGTACTTC